These 10 T cell receptor beta chains were sequenced from one sample in a study of cytomegalovirus exposure and HLA in healthy donors. The primer mix had 60 Vbeta and 13 Jbeta primers. The table came from immunoSEQ multiplex PCR; TCRdb's copy has only in-frame clones and leaves some out. Of 130,000 to 150,000 clones in the sample, around 10% are singletons; the top ten hold 1.5% to 2%. Sequencing input: PBMCs. These receptors all come from a male donor in good health and CMV-seronegative.

The chain joins TRBV28 to TRBJ2-4; D is undetermined. This CDR3 has 12 amino acids. Germline CDR1 MDHEN, CDR2 SYDVKM. Between the trimmed V and J ends, which lost 6 bases and 0 bases, there was a span of 3 bases. CDR3 sequence: CASSLAKNIQYF. CDR3 bases: TGTGCCAGCAGCTTAGCCAAAAACATTCAGTACTTC.

The chain is built from TRBV11-2 and TRBJ1-6; a possible D gene is TRBD1 (5 bases). This CDR3 spans 16 amino acids. V was cut by 1 base and J by 5 bases, with 12 bases left in between. Germline CDR1 is SGHAT and CDR2 is FQNNGV. This chain's CDR3 is CASSLAGGVDNSPLHF. The CDR3 nucleotides read TGTGCCAGCAGCTTAGCGGGAGGGGTGGATAATTCACCCCTCCACTTT.

This clone has more than one count but fewer than ten. CDR3: CASSYRQGSGYTF. DNA of the CDR3: TGTGCCAGCAGTTACCGGCAGGGTAGTGGCTACACCTTC. The chain recombines TRBV6-5 with TRBJ1-2; perhaps TRBD1 as D (5 bases). V lost 2 bases to trimming and J lost 7 bases, with 11 bases between them. CDR1 is MNHEY, CDR2 SVGAGI, per germline. The length of the CDR3 is 13 residues.

This rearrangement joins TRBV5-4 to TRBJ2-3; TRBD1 matches 12 bases. The V and J ends lost 3 bases and 5 bases, in that order; junction bases with no gene match: 16. CDR1 is SGHNT and CDR2 is YYREEE in the germline V gene (reference sequence). The CDR3 totals 19 residues. The CDR3 sequence: CASSYARDRGRIARDTQYF. The CDR3 DNA follows: TGTGCCAGCAGCTATGCACGGGACAGGGGGCGGATAGCGAGAGATACGCAGTATTTT.

The sample holds a few counts of this clone. The genes are TRBV5-1 and TRBJ1-6, with TRBD1 matching 7 bases. Losses at the gene ends were 0 bases for V and 7 bases for J; bases not matched to a gene: 4. The CDR3 spans 15 residues. Germline assignment: CDR1 SGHRS and CDR2 YFSETQ. The CDR3 coding sequence is TGCGCCAGCAGCTTGGAGGGGGCAAGGAATTCACCCCTCCACTTT. It is translated as CASSLEGARNSPLHF.

On this clone itself: This specimen includes other DNA sequences encoding the same CDR3. This rearrangement joins TRBV27 to TRBJ2-1; D is unresolved. The germline V gene has CDR1 MNHEY and CDR2 SMNVEV (reference sequence). The germline V and J ends were trimmed by 0 bases and 6 bases, with 6 bases remaining between them. The CDR3 contains 13 residues. The CDR3 DNA sequence: TGTGCCAGCAGTTTATCGCGTGGCAATGAGCAGTTCTTC. Its protein product is CASSLSRGNEQFF.

This clone has only a few counts. The rearrangement joins TRBV29-1 to TRBJ2-3; the match to TRBD1 covers 7 bases. Looked up from germline, CDR1 is SQVTM and CDR2 is ANQGSEA. The length of the CDR3 is 15 residues. Trimming took 2 bases from V and 0 from J; bases not matched to a gene: 5. Written as DNA, the CDR3 is TGCAGCGTTGAACGGGGACAGTTTAGCACAGATACGCAGTATTTT. The encoded protein is CSVERGQFSTDTQYF.

This clone showed up just once. V usage is TRBV11-2 and J usage is TRBJ2-2; 9 bases fit TRBD1. The CDR3 has 16 amino acids. Unmatched junction bases numbered 5, after V lost 5 bases and J lost 1 base. CDR1 and CDR2 from the germline V gene are SGHAT and FQNNGV. The CDR3 sequence: CASSRPDRGNTGELFF. The CDR3 bases are TGTGCCAGCAGCCGCCCGGACAGGGGGAACACCGGGGAGCTGTTTTTT.

V gene TRBV6-6 combines with J gene TRBJ1-3; TRBD1 aligns across 7 bases. The CDR3 contains 15 residues. Unmatched junction bases numbered 1, after V lost 0 bases and J lost 2 bases. Germline CDR1 is MNHNY and CDR2 is SVGAGI (reference sequence). The CDR3 region is CASSYSGQAGNTIYF. CDR3 sequence (DNA): TGTGCCAGCAGTTACTCAGGACAGGCTGGAAACACCATATATTTT.

V usage is TRBV29-1 and J usage is TRBJ1-4, with TRBD1 identical over 8 bases. CDR1 is SQVTM and CDR2 is ANQGSEA in the germline V gene. The length of the CDR3 is 13 residues. The ends lost 7 bases at V and 7 bases at J; junction bases unmatched: 8. The DNA of the CDR3 is TGCAGCGCCGGACAGGGCGAGGGTGAAAAACTGTTTTTT. This codes for CSAGQGEGEKLFF.